A single sample is the source of the 27 T cell receptor beta chains below, sequenced in a study of blood T cell repertoires in COVID-19. Sequencing was performed with immunoSEQ multiplex PCR; in TCRdb, only in-frame clones are kept and a portion is missing. The data contain some 95,000 clones, about 86% of them singletons. Sequencing input: peripheral blood. These receptors were collected from a man aged 80 or over with active or convalescent COVID-19.

The V and J genes are TRBV11-2 and TRBJ1-4; 8 bases map to TRBD1. CDR3 length: 15 residues. Germline CDR1 reads SGHAT; CDR2 reads FQNNGV. With 9 bases clipped from V and 4 bases from J, the junction kept 10 bases outside the gene matches. The CDR3 region is CASTFTGGFNEKLFF. Here the CDR3 DNA reads TGTGCCAGTACCTTTACAGGGGGGTTTAATGAAAAACTGTTTTTT.

This chain connects TRBV10-2 to TRBJ1-1; TRBD1 aligns across 7 bases. The CDR3 consists of 12 residues. CDR1 and CDR2 (germline): WSHSY, SAAADI. V was pared by 6 bases and J by 3 bases, with 1 base of the junction left unmatched. The CDR3 here is CASRQGHTEAFF. In DNA, the CDR3 is TGCGCCAGCAGACAGGGGCACACTGAAGCTTTCTTT.

The rearrangement uses TRBV7-2 and TRBJ2-7, with D uncertain. Germline CDR1 and CDR2: SGHTA and FQGNSA. CDR3 length: 13 amino acids. The ends were cut back, 2 bases at V and 6 bases at J, with 11 bases in the middle. The CDR3 loop is CASSLSGAFEQYF. The CDR3 DNA reads as TGTGCCAGCAGCTTATCAGGCGCATTCGAGCAGTACTTC. Based on the CDR3 plus reference TRBV7-2 and TRBJ2-7, the full variable domain is GAGVSQSPSNKVTEKGKDVELRCDPISGHTALYWYRQSLGQGLEFLIYFQGNSAPDKSGLPSDRFSAERTGGSVSTLTIQRTQQEDSAVYLCASSLSGAFEQYFGPGTRLTVT.

V usage is TRBV9 and J usage is TRBJ1-2; possible D gene TRBD1, 5 bases. Germline V gene lookup returns CDR1 SGDLS and CDR2 YYNGEE. The ends were cut back, 3 bases at V and 7 bases at J, with 22 bases in the middle. This CDR3 contains 16 residues. CDR3 sequence reads: CASSGAGGAGFGGYTF. The CDR3 DNA is TGTGCCAGCAGCGGCGCCGGCGGGGCCGGGTTCGGTGGCTACACCTTC.

J is TRBJ2-3 and V is TRBV6-5; TRBD2 might be the D (6 bases). This CDR3 contains 15 residues. Germline loops: CDR1 MNHEY, CDR2 SVGAGI. V lost 6 bases to trimming and J lost 3 bases, with 16 bases between them. The chain's CDR3 is CASREGHLPTDTQYF. In DNA, the CDR3 is TGTGCCAGCAGGGAGGGTCATCTACCGACAGATACGCAGTATTTT.

This chain links TRBV4-3 with TRBJ2-1; TRBD2 agrees at 13 bases. With 0 bases clipped from V and 9 bases from J, the junction kept 8 bases outside the gene matches. The CDR3 is made up of 17 amino acids. Per the germline V gene, CDR1 is LGHNA and CDR2 is YSLEER. CDR3 bases: TGCGCCAGCAGCCAAGATTATGGGACTAGCGGGATCACTGAGCAGTTCTTC. This gives the protein CASSQDYGTSGITEQFF.

A few counts support this clone. The chain joins TRBV18 to TRBJ2-3; 8 bases fit TRBD1. Germline CDR1 is KGHSH and CDR2 is LQKENI. V shed 5 bases and J 4 bases; nucleotides not matched to a gene: 5. The CDR3 covers 14 residues. The CDR3 nucleotides read TGTGCCAGCTCAGTAAAGACAGGGGCAGATACGCAGTATTTT. Its translation is CASSVKTGADTQYF.

The chain joins TRBV9 to TRBJ2-7; D unclear. The germline CDR1 and CDR2 sequences are SGDLS and YYNGEE. The CDR3 totals 13 residues. Trimming cost V 0 bases and J 2 bases, with 6 bases left between them. The CDR3 is CASSVAPAYEQYF. The DNA of the CDR3 is TGTGCCAGCAGCGTAGCCCCGGCCTACGAGCAGTACTTC.

In DNA, the CDR3 is TGCGCCAGCAGCTTGGTAGTAGTGGGCGGGAGGATCCAAGAGACCCAGTACTTC. It translates to CASSLVVVGGRIQETQYF. The J gene is TRBJ2-5, the V gene TRBV5-1; 8 bases agree with TRBD2. The junction had 11 bases not matched to a gene; V was cut back by 0 bases and J by 1 base. CDR3 length: 18 residues. Germline CDR1 and CDR2: SGHRS and YFSETQ.

The chain carries TRBV10-3 and TRBJ1-2; 11 bases map to TRBD1. This CDR3 is built from 14 residues. Germline V gene data show CDR1 as ENHRY and CDR2 as SYGVKD. V shed 6 bases, J shed 8 bases, and the junction held 8 bases outside the gene matches. The DNA for the CDR3 is TGTGCCATCAGGGAGGACAGGGGGCCTCAGGGCTACACCTTC. Amino acids: CAIREDRGPQGYTF.

J is TRBJ2-1 and V is TRBV5-8; weak D call: TRBD2 (6 bases). Germline V lookup: CDR1 SGHTS, CDR2 YDEGEE. V lost 7 bases, J lost 0 bases, and 23 bases lay in between. This CDR3 is built from 18 residues. CDR3 amino acids: CASPRAPLQDYSYNEQFF. The CDR3 DNA reads as TGTGCCAGCCCCCGAGCCCCCCTACAGGACTACTCCTACAATGAGCAGTTCTTC.

The rearrangement links TRBV3-1 (or the pseudogene TRBV3-2) to TRBJ1-2, with unresolved D. Trimming removed 1 base from V and 8 bases from J, with 8 bases in between. This CDR3 is 12 amino acids long. CDR1 is LGHDT, CDR2 YNNKEL, per germline (reference sequence). This chain's CDR3 is CASSQAPSGYTF. Written as DNA, the CDR3 is TGTGCCAGCAGCCAAGCCCCCTCGGGCTACACCTTC.

This chain links TRBV24-1 with TRBJ1-1; TRBD1 matches at 7 bases. The CDR3 has 15 residues. Per the germline V gene, CDR1 is KGHDR and CDR2 is SFDVKD. V lost 4 bases, J lost 3 bases, and 7 bases stayed unmatched. The CDR3 DNA is TGTGCCACCAGTGACCCAGGGGGTGGGCACACTGAAGCTTTCTTT. It codes for CATSDPGGGHTEAFF.

The genes are TRBV6-2 or TRBV6-3 and TRBJ1-1; D may be TRBD1 (5 bases). Germline V gene sequence: CDR1 MNHEY, CDR2 SVGEGT. V lost 6 bases, J lost 5 bases, and 13 bases lay in between. The CDR3 runs 13 residues. The DNA of the CDR3 is TGTGCCAGCAGCCCATTCGGGGGAACTGAAGCTTTCTTT. Its translation is CASSPFGGTEAFF.

The chain recombines TRBV9 with TRBJ2-1, with D possibly matching TRBD1 (6 bases). Trimming took off 3 bases at V and 6 bases at J, with 16 bases between the two ends. The CDR3 sequence is 15 residues long. Germline V gene data show CDR1 as SGDLS and CDR2 as YYNGEE. In DNA form, the CDR3 reads TGTGCCAGCAGCGAACAGGGAGATCCTTTCAATGAGCAGTTCTTC. This sequence encodes CASSEQGDPFNEQFF.

There are a few counts of this clone. The J gene is TRBJ1-1, the V gene TRBV19; tentative D call: TRBD1 (6 bases). Germline CDR1 and CDR2: LNHDA and SQIVND (reference sequence). CDR3 length equals 13 residues. V was trimmed by 8 bases and J by 3 bases, leaving 13 bases between them. This CDR3 reads CASVYRADTEAFF. The CDR3, as DNA: TGTGCCAGTGTGTACAGGGCGGACACTGAAGCTTTCTTT.

The chain couples TRBV3-1 (or the pseudogene TRBV3-2) to TRBJ2-7; D possibly corresponds to TRBD2 (6 bases). Germline CDR1 and CDR2: LGHDT and YNNKEL (reference sequence). Trimming took 0 bases from V and 8 from J, leaving 11 bases between them. The CDR3 extends over 13 amino acids. The CDR3 DNA reads as TGTGCCAGCAGCCAAGAGGCCGGGACTCAGCAGTACTTC. Residues: CASSQEAGTQQYF.

This CDR3 is CASSPLRPGSGPDTQYF. CDR3 DNA sequence: TGTGCCAGCTCACCGCTACGACCTGGGAGTGGCCCAGATACGCAGTATTTT. The V gene is TRBV18, the J gene TRBJ2-3, with D perhaps matching TRBD2 (5 bases). The germline V gene encodes CDR1 KGHSH and CDR2 LQKENI. This CDR3 contains 17 residues. Between the trimmed V and J ends, which lost 3 bases and 4 bases, there was a span of 20 bases.

The chain combines TRBV11-2 with TRBJ2-3, with 9 bases aligning to TRBD2. V trimming: 5 bases; J trimming: 3 bases; junction bases outside the gene matches: 6. Germline V gene lookup returns CDR1 SGHAT and CDR2 FQNNGV. The CDR3 spans 15 residues. As DNA, the CDR3 is TGTGCCAGCAGCCAGGGACTAGCCGCTACAGATACGCAGTATTTT. Residues: CASSQGLAATDTQYF.

This clone was observed a single time. V gene TRBV7-8 combines with J gene TRBJ2-7, with 10 bases matching TRBD2. The CDR3 consists of 19 residues. The germline gives CDR1 SGHVS, CDR2 FQNEAQ. V gave up 5 bases and J gave up 3 bases; unmatched junction bases: 19. Here the CDR3 reads CASSLSTGTSAFKGYEQYF. CDR3 nucleotide sequence: TGTGCCAGCAGCCTTAGCACCGGGACTAGCGCCTTTAAGGGCTACGAGCAGTACTTC.

The genes are TRBV7-9 and TRBJ2-6; 9 nucleotides agree with TRBD1. The V gene's germline CDR1 is SEHNR and CDR2 FQNEAQ (reference sequence). J lost 3 bases, V lost 0 bases, and 6 bases had no gene match. The CDR3 sequence is 18 residues long. CDR3 in DNA: TGTGCCAGCAGCTTAGCGGGGACAGGGCGACGTGGGGCCAACGTCCTGACTTTC. Protein product: CASSLAGTGRRGANVLTF.

The V call is TRBV2, the J call TRBJ1-2, with D perhaps matching TRBD1 (6 bases). V was shortened by 4 bases and J by 4 bases, with 10 bases between the two germline ends. Germline assignment: CDR1 SNHLY and CDR2 FYNNEI. The CDR3 runs to 13 residues. DNA for the CDR3: TGTGCCAGCAGTGCCGGGGGGCTCTATGGCTACACCTTC. It encodes CASSAGGLYGYTF.

The chain links TRBV4-1 to TRBJ1-5; D is possibly TRBD1 (5 bases). The CDR3 is 15 amino acids. The germline CDR1 and CDR2 sequences are MGHRA and YSYEKL. Trimming shortened V by 4 bases and J by 7 bases, and 17 bases separated the two germline ends. CDR3 in DNA: TGCGCCAGCAGCCCTTTGGGCCAGGGTGGCCAGCCCCAGCATTTT. Its translation is CASSPLGQGGQPQHF.

This rearrangement joins TRBV3-1 (or the pseudogene TRBV3-2) to TRBJ2-3; D might be TRBD2 (6 bases). The CDR3 sequence is 17 residues long. Trimming took 1 base from V and 10 from J, leaving 24 bases between them. Germline CDR1 and CDR2: LGHDT and YNNKEL (reference sequence). DNA of the CDR3: TGTGCCAGCAGCCAAGTAGGCCCTGCGAGTGGGGGGTGGCCGCAGTATTTT. Its translation: CASSQVGPASGGWPQYF.

The genes are TRBV30 and TRBJ2-6, with 7 bases identical to TRBD1. This CDR3 spans 16 amino acids. The J segment lost 0 bases and the V segment lost 2 bases, leaving 4 bases of the junction unmatched. Looked up from germline, CDR1 is GTSNPN and CDR2 is SVGIG (reference sequence). The CDR3 sequence is CAWSSGQLSGANVLTF. CDR3 DNA sequence: TGTGCCTGGAGTTCGGGACAGCTCTCTGGGGCCAACGTCCTGACTTTC.

This rearrangement joins TRBV24-1 to TRBJ2-1; TRBD1 matches at 7 bases. The CDR3 sequence is 13 residues long. Germline V CDR1 and CDR2: KGHDR, SFDVKD. V shed 3 bases and J 6 bases; nucleotides not matched to a gene: 1. DNA of the CDR3: TGTGCCACCAGTGATAACAGGGGCAATGAGCAGTTCTTC. This codes for CATSDNRGNEQFF.

The rearrangement joins TRBV6-1 to TRBJ2-1; 15 bases line up with TRBD2. V lost 1 base, J lost 8 bases, and 9 bases stayed unmatched. Germline V gives CDR1 MNHNS, CDR2 SASEGT. The CDR3 totals 18 residues. In DNA, the CDR3 is TGTGCCAGCAGTGAAGGGACTAGCGGGAGGGCTTTTGGCCATGAGCAGTTCTTC. Residues: CASSEGTSGRAFGHEQFF.